The T cell receptor (beta chain) described here comes from a study of Ad26.COV2.S vaccination and SARS-CoV-2 variants. Study as a whole: Donor was one of the participants in the Ad26.COV2.S arm of the COV1001 trial. The study's findings and limits: Placebo recipients trailed vaccine recipients in spike-specific TCR breadth. Reported post-vaccination CD8+ and CD4+ T cell responses to spike showed substantial breadth.

On this clone itself: As yet, its antigen is unknown.

The V and J ends lost 8 bases and 3 bases respectively, with 17 bases between them. The CDR3 is 15 amino acids. The germline V gene has CDR1 SNHLY and CDR2 FYNNEI. Treatment: some 20 received Ad26.COV2.S at low or high dose, single or two shots; about 5 received placebo; per-sample allocation not given. Vaccine and placebo recipients were sampled on day 63 after the first injection. Donor was an adult aged 18-55 years in Boston. Sequencing used immunoSEQ multiplex PCR; TCRdb keeps in-frame clones, though not all of them. The sample lists 350,000 to 500,000 clones, less than 95% occurring once. The receptor's source is a person aged 18-65 years who received the Ad26.COV2.S COVID-19 vaccine or a placebo. The J gene is TRBJ1-5, the V gene TRBV2, with D perhaps matching TRBD1 (5 bases). The sequencing here drew on peripheral blood, taken in a trial of Ad26.COV2.S vaccine versus placebo. This CDR3 reads CASRRVSGTNQPQHF. Here the CDR3 DNA reads TGTGCCAGCCGACGGGTATCGGGGACCAATCAGCCCCAGCATTTT.